These 19 T cell receptor beta chains came from one sample sequenced in a study of cytomegalovirus exposure and HLA in healthy donors. The PCR was carried out with 60 Vbeta primers and 13 Jbeta primers. Here immunoSEQ multiplex PCR was the method, and the copy in TCRdb shows in-frame clones only, minus some. The repertoire holds around 150,000 clones, 80% seen once, with around 9.8% in the top ten. Sequenced material: PBMCs. The receptors shown here come from a man between 18 and 29 years old in good health and CMV-seropositive.

The chain recombines TRBV6-1 with TRBJ2-7, with TRBD1 as a possible D gene (6 bases). V lost 6 bases and J 3 bases, leaving 12 bases between the germline ends. Germline V gene data show CDR1 as MNHNS and CDR2 as SASEGT. The CDR3 loop spans 13 amino acids. This chain's CDR3 is CASRLTGIYEQYF. CDR3 sequence (DNA): TGTGCCAGCAGGCTCACAGGGATCTACGAGCAGTACTTC.

The V gene is TRBV10-1, the J gene TRBJ2-5; the D gene is possibly TRBD2 (6 bases). Germline V CDR1 and CDR2: WNHNN, SYGVQD (reference sequence). The CDR3 has 14 residues. V lost 8 bases to trimming and J lost 4 bases, with 17 bases between them. The chain's CDR3 is CASEAYSGAETQYF. The CDR3 DNA sequence: TGCGCCAGCGAAGCCTACTCGGGAGCAGAGACCCAGTACTTC.

The genes are TRBV4-2 and TRBJ1-1, with D uncertain. CDR3 length: 13 residues. Germline V gene lookup returns CDR1 LGHNA and CDR2 YNFKEQ. V dropped 7 bases and J dropped 4 bases, with 13 bases sitting between them. CDR3 sequence reads: CASKGPGGTEAFF. DNA of the CDR3: TGTGCCAGCAAGGGCCCGGGAGGCACTGAAGCTTTCTTT.

The rearrangement uses TRBV7-9 and TRBJ1-5; D is ambiguous. Germline loops: CDR1 SEHNR, CDR2 FQNEAQ (reference sequence). V was trimmed by 0 bases and J by 4 bases, leaving 4 bases between them. CDR3 length: 13 residues. CDR3 DNA sequence: TGTGCCAGCAGCTTAGCCCCGAATCAGCCCCAGCATTTT. Residues: CASSLAPNQPQHF.

This chain connects TRBV6-1 to TRBJ1-3; D possibly corresponds to TRBD1 (6 bases). CDR1 and CDR2 (germline): MNHNS, SASEGT. The CDR3 has 15 amino acids. V lost 6 bases, J lost 4 bases, and 16 bases lay in between. DNA for the CDR3: TGTGCCAGCAGATTCCAACAGGGTAACGGAAACACCATATATTTT. Translating it yields CASRFQQGNGNTIYF.

The J gene is TRBJ1-1, the V gene TRBV9, with a weak D call TRBD1 (6 bases). The germline V and J ends were trimmed by 0 bases and 0 bases, with 12 bases remaining between them. The CDR3 contains 16 residues. Germline CDR1 and CDR2: SGDLS and YYNGEE. The CDR3 DNA reads as TGTGCCAGCAGCGTAGGAGATTGGGGGCTGAACACTGAAGCTTTCTTT. The encoded protein is CASSVGDWGLNTEAFF.

This clone was detected only once. The J gene is TRBJ2-5, the V gene TRBV12-5; 10 bases match TRBD1. V lost 5 bases and J lost 4; bases outside the gene matches: 4. Germline V gives CDR1 LGHNT, CDR2 FRNRAP. CDR3 length equals 14 residues. Here the CDR3 DNA reads TGTGCTAGTGGTCCCGGGACAGGGGTAGAGACCCAGTACTTC. The encoded protein is CASGPGTGVETQYF.

This chain uses TRBV19 with TRBJ2-7, with TRBD1 as a possible D gene (6 bases). V lost 3 bases, J lost 4 bases, and 16 bases lay in between. This CDR3 has 15 residues. The germline V gene has CDR1 LNHDA and CDR2 SQIVND (reference sequence). The CDR3 reads CASSIPGHRAYEQYF. In DNA, the CDR3 is TGTGCCAGTAGTATCCCGGGACATCGGGCTTACGAGCAGTACTTC. The complete variable domain, with remaining parts taken from reference TRBV19 and TRBJ2-7, reads DGGITQSPKYLFRKEGQNVTLSCEQNLNHDAMYWYRQDPGQGLRLIYYSQIVNDFQKGDIAEGYSVSREKKESFPLTVTSAQKNPTAFYLCASSIPGHRAYEQYFGPGTRLTVT.

This clone was counted a single time. This chain's CDR3 is CASSSGTVSSYEQYF. In nucleotides, the CDR3 is TGTGCCAGCAGTTCAGGGACAGTGAGCTCCTACGAGCAGTACTTC. The chain links TRBV27 to TRBJ2-7; 7 bases are a match to TRBD1. Germline values: CDR1 MNHEY, CDR2 SMNVEV (reference sequence). This CDR3 comprises 15 residues. Trimming removed 4 bases from V and 0 bases from J; junction bases left unmatched: 6.

V and J are TRBV7-8 and TRBJ1-1; possible D gene TRBD1, 5 bases. The CDR3 totals 15 residues. Trimming took 1 base from V and 4 from J, leaving 13 bases between them. Germline lookup yields CDR1 SGHVS and CDR2 FQNEAQ. The CDR3 DNA sequence: TGTGCCAGCAGCTTAGGGCTGGGGCCCAGCACTGAAGCTTTCTTT. This sequence encodes CASSLGLGPSTEAFF.

This clone has more than one count but fewer than ten. V usage is TRBV27 and J usage is TRBJ1-3, with 10 positions matching TRBD1. CDR1 and CDR2 from the germline V gene are MNHEY and SMNVEV (reference sequence). The J segment lost 0 bases and the V segment lost 1 base, leaving 6 bases of the junction unmatched. This CDR3 spans 18 amino acids. The CDR3 loop is CASSLYRDRGLSGNTIYF. The CDR3 nucleotides are TGTGCCAGCAGTTTATACCGGGACAGGGGACTCTCTGGAAACACCATATATTTT.

The rearrangement links TRBV6-6 to TRBJ1-2; D might be TRBD1 (6 bases). Trimming left V 7 bases short and J 7 bases short, with 16 bases between. The CDR3 consists of 13 residues. Germline loops: CDR1 MNHNY, CDR2 SVGAGI (reference sequence). This CDR3 is CASTSGDHVGYTF. The CDR3 DNA reads TGTGCCAGCACTTCAGGGGATCACGTTGGCTACACCTTC.

V usage is TRBV9 and J usage is TRBJ2-2; 8 positions agree with TRBD1. Germline CDR1 reads SGDLS; CDR2 reads YYNGEE. The V and J ends lost 0 bases and 6 bases, in that order; junction bases with no gene match: 4. The CDR3 consists of 15 residues. CDR3 amino acids: CASSVGQGIAGELFF. As DNA, the CDR3 is TGTGCCAGCAGCGTAGGACAGGGGATCGCCGGGGAGCTGTTTTTT.

The chain joins TRBV4-2 to TRBJ2-1, with a tentative D call TRBD2 (6 bases). Germline V gene lookup returns CDR1 LGHNA and CDR2 YNFKEQ. This CDR3 contains 17 residues. V was cut by 0 bases and J by 7 bases, with 19 bases left in between. Here the CDR3 DNA reads TGTGCCAGCAGCCAAGAACTCACCGGGAGAATAGATAATGAGCAGTTCTTC. Translation gives CASSQELTGRIDNEQFF.

The gene calls are TRBV7-6 and TRBJ1-1, with 8 bases aligning to TRBD1. The CDR3 is 16 amino acids. Germline V lookup: CDR1 SGHVS, CDR2 FNYEAQ. The junction had 9 bases not matched to a gene; V was cut back by 5 bases and J by 1 base. As DNA, the CDR3 is TGTGCCAGCAGCCAGAGACAGGGGCTATCGAACACTGAAGCTTTCTTT. Residues: CASSQRQGLSNTEAFF.

This CDR3 is CASSAVAQETQYF. The CDR3 DNA is TGTGCCAGCAGCGCGGTGGCGCAAGAGACCCAGTACTTC. The chain has TRBV11-3 and TRBJ2-5; no reliable D call. V was trimmed by 5 bases and J by 2 bases, leaving 9 bases between them. There are 13 residues in the CDR3. The germline V gene has CDR1 SGHNT and CDR2 YENEEA.

The rearrangement uses TRBV13 and TRBJ2-3, with 7 bases matching TRBD2. The CDR3 is made up of 17 amino acids. CDR1 PRHDT and CDR2 FYEKMQ come from the germline V gene (reference sequence). V lost 5 bases to trimming and J lost 2 bases; unmatched junction nucleotides: 13. The CDR3 protein is CASSPRASGAPTDTQYF. CDR3 DNA: TGTGCCAGCAGCCCTAGGGCTAGCGGAGCCCCCACAGATACGCAGTATTTT.

The chain couples TRBV11-3 to TRBJ2-5; tentative D call: TRBD1 (6 bases). Per germline, CDR1 SGHNT and CDR2 YENEEA. The CDR3 is 14 residues long. V was trimmed by 5 bases and J by 2 bases, leaving 12 bases between them. The CDR3 bases are TGTGCCAGCAGCCCTGGTCAGGGGCAAGAGACCCAGTACTTC. This sequence encodes CASSPGQGQETQYF.

Only one count was recorded for this clone. This chain links TRBV6-1 with TRBJ1-5; 7 positions match TRBD1. V lost 7 bases, J lost 1 base, and 1 base stayed unmatched. Germline CDR1 and CDR2: MNHNS and SASEGT. This CDR3 region has 13 residues. CDR3 loop: CASKQGSNQPQHF. As DNA, the CDR3 is TGTGCCAGCAAACAGGGGAGCAATCAGCCCCAGCATTTT.